The sequence of this T cell receptor beta chain was determined in a study of cytomegalovirus exposure and HLA in healthy donors. Study-level findings and limits: A few of the chains that were CMV-associated were confirmed in vitro to be specific for CMV antigens.

PCR used 60 Vbeta primers and 13 Jbeta primers. The repertoire was sequenced with immunoSEQ multiplex PCR; TCRdb's copy has only in-frame clones and lacks some. The sample holds about 150,000 clones; more than 55% are singletons and the top ten take 6.5%. Germline CDR1 and CDR2: LGHNA and YNFKEQ. V lost 5 bases to trimming and J lost 1 base; unmatched junction nucleotides: 0. This CDR3 is built from 16 residues. On this clone itself: Its antigen remains unknown.

Sequencing was done on a sample of PBMCs. The J gene is TRBJ2-1, the V gene TRBV4-2; 15 positions match TRBD2. The receptor comes from an older woman in good health and CMV-seronegative. Here the CDR3 DNA reads TGTGCCAGCAGCGGACTAGCGGGAGGGTCCTACAATGAGCAGTTCTTC. As protein: CASSGLAGGSYNEQFF.